This T cell receptor beta chain originates from a study of Graves' ophthalmopathy and Graves' hyperthyroidism. Amplified TCR beta CDR3 regions were obtained using RNA transcripts as template. The workflow started with a first-round RT-PCR run with HTBI primers and then moved on to a second-round multiplex PCR. Each CDR3 protein gets one entry after TCRdb re-called the multiplex PCR reads with MiXCR. The repertoire holds 170,000 or so distinct CDR3 sequences, with roughly two fifths as singletons. Unmatched junction bases numbered 16, after V lost 3 bases and J lost 6 bases. In germline, CDR1 is MDHEN, CDR2 SYDVKM. The CDR3 loop spans 17 amino acids.

The chain has TRBV28 and TRBJ2-7; 8 bases are a match to TRBD2. Sequenced sample: peripheral blood. The receptor was derived from a man aged 25-45 years with Graves' ophthalmopathy. Written as DNA, the CDR3 is TGTGCCAGCAGTTTGAGAAGCGGGAGAAAACGGGAACGCGAGCAGTACTTC. Protein product: CASSLRSGRKREREQYF. Based on the CDR3 plus reference TRBV28 and TRBJ2-7, the full variable domain is DVKVTQSSRYLVKRTGEKVFLECVQDMDHENMFWYRQDPGLGLRLIYFSYDVKMKEKGDIPEGYSVSREKKERFSLILESASTNQTSMYLCASSLRSGRKREREQYFGPGTRLTVT.